The 21 T cell receptor beta chains listed next were all sequenced from one sample in a study of blood T cell repertoires in COVID-19. The table came from immunoSEQ multiplex PCR; TCRdb's copy has only in-frame clones and leaves some out. The table records a few hundred thousand clones, approximately 86% of them present only once. The sample taken for sequencing was PBMCs or T cells enriched from blood (not recorded which). These receptors were taken from a woman in her thirties or forties with acute COVID-19.

A word on this clone: Other DNA sequences in the same sample also yield this CDR3. V gene TRBV5-6 combines with J gene TRBJ2-7, with a tentative D call TRBD2 (5 bases). From germline, CDR1 is SGHDT and CDR2 YYEEEE. Trimming pared 4 bases from V and 2 bases from J, leaving 10 bases between. The CDR3 runs to 13 residues. The DNA for the CDR3 is TGTGCCAGCAGCCCCGGACTGGCCTACGAGCAGTACTTC. It translates to CASSPGLAYEQYF.

This clone was recorded once. The chain is built from TRBV13 and TRBJ2-5, with D uncertain. Trimming left V 0 bases short and J 7 bases short, with 12 bases between. The CDR3 sequence is 14 residues long. The V gene's germline CDR1 is PRHDT and CDR2 FYEKMQ (reference sequence). In DNA, the CDR3 is TGTGCCAGCAGCTTAGGGCGGTCTGAAAGGACCCAGTACTTC. Translating gives CASSLGRSERTQYF. The whole variable domain, filled in from reference TRBV13 and TRBJ2-5, reads AAGVIQSPRHLIKEKRETATLKCYPIPRHDTVYWYQQGPGQDPQFLISFYEKMQSDKGSIPDRFSAQQFSDYHSELNMSSLELGDSALYFCASSLGRSERTQYFGPGTRLLVL.

The genes are TRBV5-6 and TRBJ2-7; tentative D call: TRBD2 (5 bases). Trimming pared 4 bases from V and 0 bases from J, leaving 17 bases between. The germline CDR1 and CDR2 sequences are SGHDT and YYEEEE. CDR3 size: 16 residues. The DNA of the CDR3 is TGTGCCAGCAGCCGATTGAGCGGATCTGGCTCCTACGAGCAGTACTTC. Translation: CASSRLSGSGSYEQYF.

This clone was seen a single time. CDR3 coding DNA: TGCGCCAGCAGACGCCGGGACAGGGCGAACACCGGGGAGCTGTTTTTT. Protein: CASRRRDRANTGELFF. The V gene is TRBV5-1, the J gene TRBJ2-2, with 9 nucleotides matching TRBD1. Germline V gene data show CDR1 as SGHRS and CDR2 as YFSETQ. The CDR3 sequence is 16 residues long. J gave up 0 bases and V 5 bases, and 5 bases lay outside the gene matches.

The chain combines TRBV27 with TRBJ1-5, with D possibly being TRBD1 (5 bases). The germline gives CDR1 MNHEY, CDR2 SMNVEV (reference sequence). This CDR3 spans 12 amino acids. The germline V and J ends were trimmed by 2 bases and 6 bases, with 5 bases remaining between them. The CDR3 sequence: CASSLRGQPQHF. The CDR3 nucleotides are TGTGCCAGCAGTTTAAGGGGTCAGCCCCAGCATTTT.

The CDR3 here is CASSHGQGFEQYF. Here the CDR3 DNA reads TGTGCCAGCAGTCATGGACAGGGTTTCGAGCAGTACTTC. This rearrangement joins TRBV27 to TRBJ2-7, with 8 bases identical to TRBD1. This CDR3 has 13 amino acids. In germline, CDR1 is MNHEY, CDR2 SMNVEV (reference sequence). V was clipped by 5 bases and J by 6 bases; unmatched bases: 6.

The chain recombines TRBV5-5 with TRBJ2-1, with D maybe TRBD2 (5 bases). V was trimmed by 0 bases and J by 8 bases, leaving 18 bases between them. The CDR3 has 16 residues. CDR1 is SGHKS, CDR2 YYEKEE, per germline (reference sequence). CDR3 amino acids: CASSLVKSGVPDEQFF. CDR3 in DNA: TGTGCCAGCAGCTTGGTCAAATCCGGGGTTCCCGATGAGCAGTTCTTC.

The V and J genes are TRBV7-8 and TRBJ2-3, with no clear D. The CDR3 totals 15 residues. CDR1 is SGHVS, CDR2 FQNEAQ, per germline. The V and J ends lost 3 bases and 0 bases respectively, with 10 bases between them. CDR3 sequence (DNA): TGTGCCAGCAGCTTTCAAGCCCATAGCACAGATACGCAGTATTTT. Amino acid sequence: CASSFQAHSTDTQYF.

V usage is TRBV27 and J usage is TRBJ2-3; maybe TRBD2 (6 bases). The CDR3 contains 15 residues. CDR1 is MNHEY and CDR2 is SMNVEV in the germline V gene (reference sequence). Between the trimmed V and J ends, which lost 2 bases and 2 bases, there was a span of 11 bases. CDR3 DNA sequence: TGTGCCAGCAGTTTAACGGGACTGATCACAGATACGCAGTATTTT. It is translated as CASSLTGLITDTQYF.

The J gene is TRBJ2-7, the V gene TRBV15, with TRBD2 matching 8 bases. The CDR3 length is 15 residues. V dropped 8 bases and J dropped 7; count of bases not matched to a gene: 16. Germline V gene lookup returns CDR1 LNHNV and CDR2 YYDKDF (reference sequence). The CDR3 sequence is CATQEEIAGKREQYF. The DNA for the CDR3 is TGTGCCACCCAGGAGGAAATAGCGGGAAAAAGAGAGCAGTACTTC.

V and J are TRBV7-2 and TRBJ2-7, with D perhaps matching TRBD1 (6 bases). The CDR3 length is 15 residues. V lost 0 bases to trimming and J lost 1 base, with 10 bases between them. Germline loops: CDR1 SGHTA, CDR2 FQGNSA. The chain's CDR3 is CASSLAPTGSYEQYF. The DNA of the CDR3 is TGTGCCAGCAGCTTAGCGCCGACAGGTTCCTACGAGCAGTACTTC.

This chain links TRBV25-1 with TRBJ1-2; D is possibly TRBD1 (6 bases). This CDR3 is 11 amino acids long. Germline CDR1 reads MGHDK; CDR2 reads SYGVNS. The V and J ends lost 5 bases and 7 bases respectively, with 8 bases between them. The CDR3 sequence is CASSTGLGYTF. The CDR3 DNA reads TGTGCCAGCAGTACAGGGCTTGGCTACACCTTC.

In this sample, this clone turned up a few times. The chain joins TRBV7-2 to TRBJ1-1, with D perhaps matching TRBD1 (6 bases). The V and J ends lost 5 bases and 1 base respectively, with 26 bases between them. The CDR3 length is 19 residues. Germline V gene sequence: CDR1 SGHTA, CDR2 FQGNSA. CDR3 amino acids: CASSPTLAGGGQGNTEAFF. The DNA of the CDR3 is TGTGCCAGCAGCCCAACCCTCGCGGGGGGGGGCCAGGGGAACACTGAAGCTTTCTTT.

The chain recombines TRBV2 with TRBJ2-7, with TRBD2 matching over 10 bases. Trimming removed 7 bases from V and 6 bases from J; junction bases left unmatched: 15. The CDR3 spans 16 residues. Per the germline V gene, CDR1 is SNHLY and CDR2 is FYNNEI. CDR3 protein: CASTQQGLATLSEQYF. In DNA, the CDR3 is TGTGCCAGCACCCAACAGGGACTAGCGACCCTCAGCGAGCAGTACTTC.

The CDR3 loop reads CASSIGGGEQYF. The DNA of the CDR3 is TGTGCCAGTAGTATAGGGGGGGGCGAGCAGTACTTC. The chain combines TRBV19 with TRBJ2-7, with 7 bases lining up with TRBD2. The length of the CDR3 is 12 residues. In germline, CDR1 is LNHDA, CDR2 SQIVND (reference sequence). Losses at the gene ends were 1 base for V and 6 bases for J; bases not matched to a gene: 0.

This rearrangement joins TRBV6-4 to TRBJ2-1, with 9 bases identical to TRBD2. With V trimmed by 9 bases and J by 5 bases, 20 bases remained unmatched. The CDR3 is 18 amino acids. Germline V gene sequence: CDR1 MRHNA, CDR2 SNTAGT. CDR3 sequence: CARACSEKVAGVNNEQFF. In DNA form, the CDR3 reads TGTGCCAGAGCTTGTTCGGAAAAGGTAGCGGGAGTCAACAATGAGCAGTTCTTC.

The rearrangement joins TRBV12-3 or TRBV12-4 to TRBJ1-5; 7 nucleotides line up with TRBD1. J lost 6 bases, V lost 6 bases, and 2 bases had no gene match. This CDR3 contains 12 residues. CDR3 bases: TGTGCCAGCAGGAGGGGGCTTCAGCCCCAGCATTTT. This codes for CASRRGLQPQHF.

The chain combines TRBV6-5 with TRBJ1-4; D is uncertain. CDR1 and CDR2 (germline): MNHEY, SVGAGI. The CDR3 runs to 11 residues. V lost 5 bases and J lost 5, with 3 bases in between. The CDR3 region is CASSLNEKLFF. CDR3 bases: TGTGCCAGCAGTCTCAATGAAAAACTGTTTTTT.

This rearrangement joins TRBV24-1 to TRBJ2-1, with TRBD2 matching over 7 bases. Germline CDR1 is KGHDR and CDR2 is SFDVKD. V gave up 4 bases and J gave up 10 bases; unmatched junction bases: 9. The CDR3 covers 14 residues. CDR3 DNA: TGTGCCACCAGTGAGGCGGGAGTGAGCTGGGAGCAGTTCTTC. It yields the protein CATSEAGVSWEQFF.

This clone was detected a few times. The J gene is TRBJ2-2, the V gene TRBV27; a weak D match, TRBD1 (5 bases). V shed 4 bases and J shed 5 bases, with 17 bases lying between them. This CDR3 contains 16 residues. Germline assignment: CDR1 MNHEY and CDR2 SMNVEV (reference sequence). The CDR3 reads CASSSPAGLVTGELFF. CDR3 in DNA: TGTGCCAGCAGTTCCCCCGCAGGGCTGGTTACCGGGGAGCTGTTTTTT.

This chain uses TRBV6-4 with TRBJ2-1; TRBD1 aligns across 7 bases. The CDR3 is made up of 13 amino acids. Trimming took 4 bases from V and 10 from J; bases not matched to a gene: 7. The germline V gene has CDR1 MRHNA and CDR2 SNTAGT. Here the CDR3 reads CASSAIRGREQFF. The CDR3 coding sequence is TGTGCCAGCAGTGCGATTAGGGGGCGCGAGCAGTTCTTC.